This is a list of T cell receptor beta chains from one sample in a study of blood T cell repertoires in COVID-19. Produced via immunoSEQ multiplex PCR; TCRdb's table is partial and in-frame only. The sample lists about 160,000 clones, around 90% seen once, with 3.9% in the top ten. The sequenced material came from peripheral blood. The receptors here all came from a woman in her sixties who had recovered from COVID-19. Each CDR3 is given with its conserved first and last residue. A D gene is named only where the DNA matches it firmly. Some rows mark clone size as missing; the rest say once, few, many or name a class of expanded clone.

v_call	d_call	clone_size	j_call	cdr3_aa	cdr3_nt
TRBV7-9	-	-	TRBJ1-1	CASSLAFGAEAFF	TGTGCCAGCAGCTTAGCCTTCGGGGCTGAAGCTTTCTTT
TRBV18	-	-	TRBJ2-5	CASSPSLQETQYF	TGTGCCAGCTCACCAAGCCTACAAGAGACCCAGTACTTC
TRBV5-1	-	-	TRBJ2-2	CASSLAPGERTGELFF	TGCGCCAGCAGCTTGGCCCCCGGAGAAAGGACCGGGGAGCTGTTTTTT
TRBV6-5	TRBD1	-	TRBJ2-7	CASKGTGGHEQYF	TGTGCCAGCAAGGGGACAGGGGGACACGAGCAGTACTTC
TRBV10-3	-	-	TRBJ1-1	CAISSQGPTEAFF	TGTGCCATCAGCTCACAGGGTCCCACTGAAGCTTTCTTT
TRBV14	-	-	TRBJ1-2	CASSQDFREPSSANYGYTF	TGTGCCAGCAGCCAAGATTTTAGGGAGCCGTCATCAGCTAACTATGGCTACACCTTC
TRBV28	TRBD1	-	TRBJ1-4	CASEAGGSTNEKLFF	TGTGCCAGCGAAGCAGGGGGCTCAACTAATGAAAAACTGTTTTTT
TRBV7-9	TRBD1	-	TRBJ1-2	CASSLDPGGYGYTF	TGTGCCAGCAGCTTAGATCCAGGGGGATATGGCTACACCTTC
TRBV3-1/TRBV3-2	TRBD1	-	TRBJ1-2	CASSQADLGQGAYGYTF	TGTGCCAGCAGCCAAGCGGACTTAGGACAGGGGGCCTATGGCTACACCTTC
TRBV4-3	-	-	TRBJ2-7	CASSHRTEANYEQYF	TGCGCCAGCAGCCATAGGACAGAGGCCAATTACGAGCAGTACTTC
TRBV10-3	-	-	TRBJ1-1	CAISDQSGSYTEAFF	TGTGCCATCAGTGACCAAAGCGGCAGTTACACTGAAGCTTTCTTT
TRBV3-1/TRBV3-2	-	-	TRBJ1-5	CASSHRSGQPQHF	TGTGCCAGCAGTCACAGGTCGGGTCAGCCCCAGCATTTT
TRBV10-3	TRBD2	once	TRBJ2-1	CAISETSGGASEQFF	TGTGCCATCAGTGAGACTAGCGGGGGAGCGTCTGAGCAGTTCTTC
TRBV5-4	TRBD2	-	TRBJ2-2	CASSRTSLAGELFF	TGTGCCAGCAGCCGGACTAGCCTTGCCGGGGAGCTGTTTTTT
TRBV3-1/TRBV3-2	-	-	TRBJ2-7	CASSQGGGGREQYF	TGTGCCAGCAGCCAAGGGGGAGGGGGGCGAGAGCAGTACTTC
TRBV5-5	-	many	TRBJ1-2	CASSSPLRVTSVVNYGYTF	TGTGCCAGCAGCTCTCCACTCCGAGTCACTTCTGTGGTTAACTATGGCTACACCTTC
TRBV5-1	TRBD1	-	TRBJ1-1	CASSNTGTGGRAFF	TGCGCCAGCAGCAACACCGGGACAGGGGGCCGGGCTTTCTTT
TRBV5-1	-	few	TRBJ1-2	CASSYTDSYGYTF	TGCGCCAGCAGCTACACCGACAGCTATGGCTACACCTTC
TRBV9	-	-	TRBJ2-1	CASSVVGDRADEQFF	TGTGCCAGCAGCGTAGTAGGGGATCGTGCCGATGAGCAGTTCTTC
TRBV10-3	TRBD1	-	TRBJ2-7	CAISSGTGREQYF	TGTGCCATCAGTAGTGGGACAGGGCGCGAGCAGTACTTC
TRBV19	-	-	TRBJ2-7	CASSFGTTQYEQYF	TGTGCCAGTAGTTTTGGGACAACGCAATACGAGCAGTACTTC
TRBV5-6	-	-	TRBJ1-3	CASSSGGTIYF	TGTGCCAGCAGTTCCGGAGGCACCATATATTTT
TRBV28	TRBD1	-	TRBJ1-3	CASSPTGVGGNTIYF	TGTGCCAGCAGTCCCACAGGGGTGGGTGGAAACACCATATATTTT
TRBV30	TRBD1	-	TRBJ1-6	CAWSILDRVVSPLHF	TGTGCCTGGAGTATACTAGACAGGGTTGTCTCACCCCTCCACTTT
TRBV5-1	TRBD1	-	TRBJ2-7	CASSATTGLDEQYF	TGCGCCAGCAGCGCAACGACAGGGCTCGACGAGCAGTACTTC
TRBV29-1	-	-	TRBJ2-1	CSVGGVSYNEQFF	TGCAGCGTTGGGGGGGTTTCCTATAATGAGCAGTTCTTC
TRBV11-2	TRBD2	-	TRBJ2-5	CASSLAELAGAETQYF	TGTGCCAGCAGCTTAGCAGAACTAGCGGGGGCCGAGACCCAGTACTTC
TRBV5-1	-	-	TRBJ1-3	CASRPSGAGGNTIYF	TGCGCCAGCAGACCGTCAGGGGCAGGGGGAAACACCATATATTTT